This TCR beta chain is drawn from a study of cytomegalovirus exposure and HLA in healthy donors. PCR was performed using 60 Vbeta and 13 Jbeta primers. Measured with immunoSEQ multiplex PCR; TCRdb has only the in-frame clones, and not every one. This sample has around 180,000 clones, with approximately 81% found just once. Notes on the study in general: Some TCR beta chains (more than 150 of them) were listed as cytomegalovirus-associated.

Germline V gives CDR1 SGHTA, CDR2 FQGTGA. The V and J ends lost 4 bases and 5 bases, in that order; junction bases with no gene match: 13. The CDR3 loop spans 16 amino acids. In the case of this clone: Its antigen is not identified.

V gene TRBV7-3 combines with J gene TRBJ1-1, with 7 bases that match TRBD1. This TCR came from a boy aged 10-17 years in good health and CMV-seronegative. The material sequenced was PBMCs. The CDR3, as DNA: TGTGCCAGCAGCTCGGCTAGACAGGGTTGGGGGACTGAAGCTTTCTTT. Amino acid sequence: CASSSARQGWGTEAFF. Filled out from reference TRBV7-3 and TRBJ1-1, the complete variable domain reads GAGVSQTPSNKVTEKGKYVELRCDPISGHTALYWYRQSLGQGPEFLIYFQGTGAADDSGLPNDRFFAVRPEGSVSTLKIQRTERGDSAVYLCASSSARQGWGTEAFFGQGTRLTVV.